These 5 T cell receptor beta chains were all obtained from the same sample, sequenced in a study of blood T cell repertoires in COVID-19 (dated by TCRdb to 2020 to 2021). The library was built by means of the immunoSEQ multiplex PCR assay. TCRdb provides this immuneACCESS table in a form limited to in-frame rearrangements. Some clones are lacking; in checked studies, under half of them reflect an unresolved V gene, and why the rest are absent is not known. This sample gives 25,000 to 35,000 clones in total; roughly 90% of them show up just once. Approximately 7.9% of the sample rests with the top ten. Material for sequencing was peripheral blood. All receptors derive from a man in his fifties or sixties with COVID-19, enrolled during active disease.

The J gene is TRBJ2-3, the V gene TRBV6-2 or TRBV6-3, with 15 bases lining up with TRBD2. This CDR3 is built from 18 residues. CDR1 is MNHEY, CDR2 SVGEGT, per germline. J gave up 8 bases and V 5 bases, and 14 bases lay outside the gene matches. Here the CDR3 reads CASSGPRTSGRAIGTQYF. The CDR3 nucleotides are TGTGCCAGCAGTGGGCCCCGGACTAGCGGGAGGGCGATCGGTACGCAGTATTTT.

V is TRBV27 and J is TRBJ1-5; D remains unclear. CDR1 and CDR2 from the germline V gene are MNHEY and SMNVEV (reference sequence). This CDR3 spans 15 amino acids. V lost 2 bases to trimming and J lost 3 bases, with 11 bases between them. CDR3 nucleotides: TGTGCCAGCAGTTTACGAGACACCCCCAATCAGCCCCAGCATTTT. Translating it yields CASSLRDTPNQPQHF.

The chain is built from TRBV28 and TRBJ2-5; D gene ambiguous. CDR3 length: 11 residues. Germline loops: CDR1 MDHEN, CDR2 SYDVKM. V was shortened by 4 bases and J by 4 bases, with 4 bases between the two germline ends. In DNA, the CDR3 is TGTGCCAGCAGTTATCGAGAGACCCAGTACTTC. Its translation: CASSYRETQYF.

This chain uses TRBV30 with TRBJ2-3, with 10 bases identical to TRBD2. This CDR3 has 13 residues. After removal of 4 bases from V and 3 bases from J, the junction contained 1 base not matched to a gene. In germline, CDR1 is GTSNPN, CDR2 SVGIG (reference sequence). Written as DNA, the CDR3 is TGTGCCTGGATGACTAGCGGGACAGATACGCAGTATTTT. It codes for CAWMTSGTDTQYF.

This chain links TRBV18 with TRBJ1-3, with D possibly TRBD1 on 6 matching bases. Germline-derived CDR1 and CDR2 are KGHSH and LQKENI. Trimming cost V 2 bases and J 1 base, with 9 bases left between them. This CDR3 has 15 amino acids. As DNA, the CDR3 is TGTGCCAGCTCACCAACAGGGTCATCTGGAAACACCATATATTTT. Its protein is CASSPTGSSGNTIYF.